What follows describes a single T cell receptor beta chain. Its specificity is not known. Alongside a J-beta primer mix, a sample-barcoded 5' primer served in a second PCR lasting roughly 6 to 12 cycles. MiXCR, run by TCRdb on the 5' RACE reads, gives a single entry per CDR3 protein. The sample shows about 2 million distinct CDR3 sequences, less than 50% of them seen only once. This sample was included in a study of blood T cells in healthy people across ages. Study conclusions and caveats: Estimates drawn from one million T cells were deemed to understate diversity.

With V trimmed by 2 bases and J by 6 bases, 4 bases remained unmatched. The CDR3 extends over 13 amino acids. Germline CDR1 KGHSY, CDR2 FQNENV. At least 5.5 micrograms of total RNA were extracted per sample. Sequenced sample: blood. This receptor was obtained from a woman aged 40 to 49 in good health. The chain is built from TRBV16 and TRBJ2-7, with 7 bases lining up with TRBD2. DNA of the CDR3: TGTGCCAGCAGCCAAAGGGAGGGCGGCGAGCAGTACTTC. Its protein product is CASSQREGGEQYF.